The sequence of this T cell receptor (beta chain) was determined in a study of shared T cell receptors in the human thymus. Clones were sequenced by immunoSEQ multiplex PCR, and TCRdb holds only the in-frame ones, with some missing. This sample has hundreds of thousands of clones, with approximately 80% found just once. The CDR3 is 18 residues long. The junction had 10 bases not matched to a gene; V was cut back by 4 bases and J by 1 base. The V gene's germline CDR1 is SGHNT and CDR2 YENEEA. The sample was also linked to a second study, of human thymus T cells. This second study says: Thymic and blood repertoires seemed to show skewed V and J gene use.

Sequences were obtained from thymocytes. The chain employs TRBV11-3 and TRBJ2-3; TRBD2 matches 11 bases. The sequence was obtained from a boy less than two years old with a congenital heart defect. The CDR3 reads CASSSVAGGVVGTDTQYF. CDR3 bases: TGTGCCAGCAGCTCCGTAGCGGGAGGGGTTGTGGGCACAGATACGCAGTATTTT.